The clone carrying this TCR beta chain appeared many times. Its specificity is not known. Time point specified: patch test 1, 2 weeks after DPC sensitization. Documented treatment: therapeutic diphenylcyclopropenone sensitization with weekly scalp DPC. TCRdb used MiXCR to reprocess the RACE reads, holding one entry per CDR3 protein. Of roughly 86,000 distinct CDR3 sequences in the sample, roughly a tenth were seen once. The record originates from a study of human T cells and chemical hapten exposure. About the research overall: Donors were sensitized with 2% DPC on the upper inner arm. Whole-study findings and limits: As the donors had alopecia, their immune response may differ from healthy people's. Versus controls, significantly more large CDR3 similarity clusters arose from expanded TCRs.

The CDR3 is 16 residues long. With V trimmed by 3 bases and J by 3 bases, 7 bases remained unmatched. CDR1 is DFQATT, CDR2 SNEGSKA, per germline (reference sequence). The V call is TRBV20-1, the J call TRBJ1-5; 11 positions match TRBD1. The specimen comprised whole blood, sampled in connection with sensitization to the hapten diphenylcyclopropenone (DPC). The sequence was collected from a man aged 40-49 years with alopecia areata. Some clones in this sample may be carry-over from other donors' samples. The CDR3 DNA is TGCAGTGCTAGGGACAGGGGGCGAGGCGACAATCAGCCCCAGCATTTT. It encodes CSARDRGRGDNQPQHF.